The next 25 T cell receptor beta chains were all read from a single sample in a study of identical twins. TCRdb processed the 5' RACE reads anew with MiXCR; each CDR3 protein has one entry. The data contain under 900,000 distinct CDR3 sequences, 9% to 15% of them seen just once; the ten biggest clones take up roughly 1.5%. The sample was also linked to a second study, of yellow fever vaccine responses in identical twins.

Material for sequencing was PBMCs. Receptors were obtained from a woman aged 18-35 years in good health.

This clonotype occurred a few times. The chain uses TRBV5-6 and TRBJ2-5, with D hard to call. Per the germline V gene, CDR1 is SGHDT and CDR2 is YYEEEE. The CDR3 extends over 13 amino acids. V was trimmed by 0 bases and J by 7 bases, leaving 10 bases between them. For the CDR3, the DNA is TGTGCCAGCAGCTTGGCCGAGGAGTCGACCCAGTACTTC. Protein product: CASSLAEESTQYF.

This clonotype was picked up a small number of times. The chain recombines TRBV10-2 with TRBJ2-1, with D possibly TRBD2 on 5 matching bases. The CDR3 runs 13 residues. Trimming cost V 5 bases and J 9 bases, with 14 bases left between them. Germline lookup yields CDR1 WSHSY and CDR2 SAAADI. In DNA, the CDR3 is TGCGCCAGCAGTTCCCATGGCGCGGGTGAGCAGTTCTTC. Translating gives CASSSHGAGEQFF.

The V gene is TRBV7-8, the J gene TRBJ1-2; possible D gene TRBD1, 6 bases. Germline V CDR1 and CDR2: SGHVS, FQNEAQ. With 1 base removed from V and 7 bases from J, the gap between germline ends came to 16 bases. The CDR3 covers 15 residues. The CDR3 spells CASSLDQGLGAGYTF. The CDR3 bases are TGTGCCAGCAGCTTAGATCAAGGACTGGGGGCTGGCTACACCTTC.

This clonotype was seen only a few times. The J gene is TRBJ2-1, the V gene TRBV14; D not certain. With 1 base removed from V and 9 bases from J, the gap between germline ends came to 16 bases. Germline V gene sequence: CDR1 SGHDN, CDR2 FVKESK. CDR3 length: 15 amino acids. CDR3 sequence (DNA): TGTGCCAGCAGCCAAGTGTGGGAAGGGTCGGGTGAGCAGTTCTTC. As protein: CASSQVWEGSGEQFF.

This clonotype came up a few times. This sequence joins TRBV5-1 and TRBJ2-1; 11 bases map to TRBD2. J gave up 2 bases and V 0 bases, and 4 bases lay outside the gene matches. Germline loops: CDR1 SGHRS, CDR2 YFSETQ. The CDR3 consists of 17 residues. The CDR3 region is CASSLGTSGPPYNEQFF. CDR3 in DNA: TGCGCCAGCAGCTTGGGGACTAGCGGGCCCCCCTACAATGAGCAGTTCTTC. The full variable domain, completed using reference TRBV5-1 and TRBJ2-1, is KAGVTQTPRYLIKTRGQQVTLSCSPISGHRSVSWYQQTPGQGLQFLFEYFSETQRNKGNFPGRFSGRQFSNSRSEMNVSTLELGDSALYLCASSLGTSGPPYNEQFFGPGTRLTVL.

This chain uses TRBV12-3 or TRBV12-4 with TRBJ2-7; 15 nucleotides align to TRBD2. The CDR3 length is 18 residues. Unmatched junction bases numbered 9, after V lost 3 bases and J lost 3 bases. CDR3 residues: CASSLWRTSGRDYYEQYF. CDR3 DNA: TGTGCCAGCAGTTTGTGGAGGACTAGCGGGAGGGATTACTACGAGCAGTACTTC.

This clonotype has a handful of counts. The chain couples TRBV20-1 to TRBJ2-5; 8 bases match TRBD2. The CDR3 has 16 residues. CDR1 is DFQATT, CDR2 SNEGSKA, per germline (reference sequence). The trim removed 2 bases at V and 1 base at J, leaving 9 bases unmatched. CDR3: CSARISGSGVQETQYF. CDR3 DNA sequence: TGCAGTGCTAGAATCAGTGGTAGCGGGGTCCAAGAGACCCAGTACTTC.

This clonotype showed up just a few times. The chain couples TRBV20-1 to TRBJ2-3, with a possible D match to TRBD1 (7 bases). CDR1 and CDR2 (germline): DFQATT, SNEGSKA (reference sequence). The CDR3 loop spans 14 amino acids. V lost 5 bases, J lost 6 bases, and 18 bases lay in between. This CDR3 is CSADSGGTADTQYF. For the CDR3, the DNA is TGCAGTGCTGACTCAGGCGGGACAGCCGATACGCAGTATTTT.

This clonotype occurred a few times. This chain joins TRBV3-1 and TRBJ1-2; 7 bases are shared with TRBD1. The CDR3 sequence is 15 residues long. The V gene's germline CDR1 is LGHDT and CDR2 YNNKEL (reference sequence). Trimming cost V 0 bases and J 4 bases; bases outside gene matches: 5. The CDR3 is CASSQERGGGYGYTF. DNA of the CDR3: TGTGCCAGCAGCCAAGAACGAGGGGGCGGCTATGGCTACACCTTC.

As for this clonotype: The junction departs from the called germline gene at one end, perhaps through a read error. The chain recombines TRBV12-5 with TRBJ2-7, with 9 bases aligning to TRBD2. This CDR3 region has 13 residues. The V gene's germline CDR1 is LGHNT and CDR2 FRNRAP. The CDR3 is CASGLGLAETASF. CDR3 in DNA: TGTGCTAGTGGTTTGGGACTAGCGGAGACTGCTTCCTTC. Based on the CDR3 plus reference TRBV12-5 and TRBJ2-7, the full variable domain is DARVTQTPRHKVTEMGQEVTMRCQPILGHNTVFWYRQTMMQGLELLAYFRNRAPLDDSGMPKDRFSAEMPDATLATLKIQPSEPRDSAVYFCASGLGLAETASFGPGTRLTVT.

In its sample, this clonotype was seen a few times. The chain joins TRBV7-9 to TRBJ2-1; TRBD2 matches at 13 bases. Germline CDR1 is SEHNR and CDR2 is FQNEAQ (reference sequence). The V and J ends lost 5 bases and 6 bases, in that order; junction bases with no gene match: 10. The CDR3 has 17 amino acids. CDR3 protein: CASSHKTSGRSLNEQFF. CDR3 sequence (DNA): TGTGCCAGCAGCCATAAGACTAGCGGGAGGAGTCTCAATGAGCAGTTCTTC.

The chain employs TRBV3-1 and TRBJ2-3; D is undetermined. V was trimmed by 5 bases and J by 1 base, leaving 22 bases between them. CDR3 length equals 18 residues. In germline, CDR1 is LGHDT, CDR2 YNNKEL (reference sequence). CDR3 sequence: CASSFQPTPEPRTDTQYF. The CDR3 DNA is TGTGCCAGCAGCTTCCAACCCACCCCGGAGCCCCGCACAGATACGCAGTATTTT.

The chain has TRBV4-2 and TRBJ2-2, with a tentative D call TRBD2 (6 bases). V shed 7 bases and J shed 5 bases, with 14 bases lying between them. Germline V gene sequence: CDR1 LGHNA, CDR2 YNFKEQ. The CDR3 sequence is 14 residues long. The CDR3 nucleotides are TGTGCCAGCAACTCTCCCGGGACTACCGGGGAGCTGTTTTTT. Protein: CASNSPGTTGELFF.

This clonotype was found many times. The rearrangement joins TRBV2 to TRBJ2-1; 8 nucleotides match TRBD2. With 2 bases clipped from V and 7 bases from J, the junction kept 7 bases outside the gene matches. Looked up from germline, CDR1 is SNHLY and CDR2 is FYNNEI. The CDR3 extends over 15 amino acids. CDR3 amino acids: CASSEWREVGNEQFF. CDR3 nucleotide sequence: TGTGCCAGCAGTGAATGGCGGGAGGTGGGGAATGAGCAGTTCTTC.

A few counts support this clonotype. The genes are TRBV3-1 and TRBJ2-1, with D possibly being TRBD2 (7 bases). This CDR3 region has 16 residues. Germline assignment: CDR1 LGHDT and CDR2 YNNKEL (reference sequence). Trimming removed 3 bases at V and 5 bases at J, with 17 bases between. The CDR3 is CASSQRGRAAHNEQFF. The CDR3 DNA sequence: TGTGCCAGCAGCCAGAGGGGGAGGGCGGCGCACAATGAGCAGTTCTTC.

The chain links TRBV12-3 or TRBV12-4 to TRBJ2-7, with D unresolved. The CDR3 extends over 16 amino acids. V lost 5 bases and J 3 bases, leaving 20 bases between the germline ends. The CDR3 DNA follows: TGTGCCAGCAGTCCCTCTGCCGGAGACGGTCTCTACGAGCAGTACTTC. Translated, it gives CASSPSAGDGLYEQYF.

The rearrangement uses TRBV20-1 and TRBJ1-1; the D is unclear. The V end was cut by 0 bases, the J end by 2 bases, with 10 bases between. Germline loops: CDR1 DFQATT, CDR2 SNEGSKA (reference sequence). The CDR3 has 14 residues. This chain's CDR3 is CSARDASQNTEAFF. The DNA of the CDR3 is TGCAGTGCTAGAGATGCCAGTCAAAACACTGAAGCTTTCTTT.

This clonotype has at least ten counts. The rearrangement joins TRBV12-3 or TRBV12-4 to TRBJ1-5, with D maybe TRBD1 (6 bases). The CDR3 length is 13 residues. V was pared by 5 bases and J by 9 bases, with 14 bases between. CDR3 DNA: TGTGCCAGCAGTCTCCAGGGGTGGGGGCCCCAGCATTTT. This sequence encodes CASSLQGWGPQHF.

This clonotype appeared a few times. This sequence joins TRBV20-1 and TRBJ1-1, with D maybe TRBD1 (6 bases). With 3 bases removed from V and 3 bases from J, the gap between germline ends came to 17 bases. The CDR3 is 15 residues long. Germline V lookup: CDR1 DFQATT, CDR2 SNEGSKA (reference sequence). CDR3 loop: CSASVQGWFDTEAFF. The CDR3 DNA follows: TGCAGTGCTAGCGTCCAGGGGTGGTTTGACACTGAAGCTTTCTTT.

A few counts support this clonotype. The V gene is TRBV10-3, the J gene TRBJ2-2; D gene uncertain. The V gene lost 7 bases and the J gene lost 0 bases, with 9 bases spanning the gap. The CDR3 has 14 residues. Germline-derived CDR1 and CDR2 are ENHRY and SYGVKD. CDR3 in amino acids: CAITHSTNTGELFF. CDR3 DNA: TGTGCCATCACTCACTCCACGAACACCGGGGAGCTGTTTTTT.

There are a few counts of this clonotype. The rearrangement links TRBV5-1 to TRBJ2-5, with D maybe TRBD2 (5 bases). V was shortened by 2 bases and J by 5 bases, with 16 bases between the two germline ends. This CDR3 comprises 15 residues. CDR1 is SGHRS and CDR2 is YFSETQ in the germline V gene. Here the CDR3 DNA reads TGCGCCAGCAGCTTCCCAGACCCGGGAAGGGAGACCCAGTACTTC. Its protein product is CASSFPDPGRETQYF.

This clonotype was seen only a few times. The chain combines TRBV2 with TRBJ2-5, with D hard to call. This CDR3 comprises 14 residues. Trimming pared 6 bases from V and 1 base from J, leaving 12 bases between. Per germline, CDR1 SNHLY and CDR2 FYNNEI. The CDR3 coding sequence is TGTGCCAGCAGCCCCCGAACCCTCCAAGAGACCCAGTACTTC. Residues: CASSPRTLQETQYF. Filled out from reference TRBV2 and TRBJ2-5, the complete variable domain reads EPEVTQTPSHQVTQMGQEVILRCVPISNHLYFYWYRQILGQKVEFLVSFYNNEISEKSEIFDDQFSVERPDGSNFTLKIRSTKLEDSAMYFCASSPRTLQETQYFGPGTRLLVL.

The CDR3 DNA reads as TGTGCCAGCAGCTCAGCCCCGACGGGACCCGCGCAGTATTTT. This gives the protein CASSSAPTGPAQYF. The rearrangement uses TRBV7-9 and TRBJ2-3; the D gene could be TRBD1 or TRBD2 (5 bases each). V was trimmed by 4 bases and J by 10 bases, leaving 18 bases between them. The CDR3 spans 14 residues. CDR1 and CDR2 (germline): SEHNR, FQNEAQ (reference sequence).

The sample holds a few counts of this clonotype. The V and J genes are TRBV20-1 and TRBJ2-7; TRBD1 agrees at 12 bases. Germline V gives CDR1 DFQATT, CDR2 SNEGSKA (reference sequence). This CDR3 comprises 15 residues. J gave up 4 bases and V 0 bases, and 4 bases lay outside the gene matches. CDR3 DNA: TGCAGTGCTAGAGACCCGGGACAGGGGGCTTACGAGCAGTACTTC. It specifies CSARDPGQGAYEQYF.

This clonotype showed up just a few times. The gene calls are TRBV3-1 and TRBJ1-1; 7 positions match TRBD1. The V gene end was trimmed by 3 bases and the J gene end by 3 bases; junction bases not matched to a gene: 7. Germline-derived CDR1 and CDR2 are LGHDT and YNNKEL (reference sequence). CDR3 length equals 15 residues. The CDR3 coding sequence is TGTGCCAGCAGCCACACAGGACAGGCACACACTGAAGCTTTCTTT. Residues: CASSHTGQAHTEAFF.